This T cell receptor (beta chain) is drawn from a study of technical replicates of blood from a few donors. The germline V gene encodes CDR1 SEHNR and CDR2 FQNEAQ (reference sequence). The CDR3 runs 13 residues. Trimming took off 3 bases at V and 4 bases at J, with 9 bases between the two ends. Method: immunoSEQ multiplex PCR; TCRdb's copy keeps in-frame clones and lacks some. The data hold 70,000 to 85,000 clones, with roughly 92% observed a single time. Sequencing input: T cells isolated from PBMCs. The source is a human donor in good health. V and J are TRBV7-9 and TRBJ1-1; no firm D call. The CDR3 protein is CASSFEGATEAFF. The CDR3, as DNA: TGTGCCAGCAGCTTTGAGGGAGCCACTGAAGCTTTCTTT.